The rows below give T cell receptor beta chains drawn from one sample of a study of blood T cell repertoires in COVID-19. The assay was immunoSEQ multiplex PCR, and TCRdb's table has in-frame clones only and misses some. The sample includes approximately 200,000 clones, 89% seen only once; the top ten take around 2.3%. Input material: PBMCs or T cells enriched from blood (not recorded which). These receptors were collected from a woman between 40 and 55 years old with acute COVID-19. Each CDR3 is given with its conserved first and last residue. D genes are given only for firm matches. Size values are once, few and many counts, or a class for expanded clones, and some rows have none.

TRBV3-1/TRBV3-2,TRBJ2-1,TRBD1,-,TGTGCCAGCAGCCCCCGGGACAGGGACAATGAGCAGTTCTTC,CASSPRDRDNEQFF
TRBV7-2,TRBJ2-5,TRBD2,-,TGTGCCAGCAGCCTAACTAGCGGCCAATACCAAGAGACCCAGTACTTC,CASSLTSGQYQETQYF
TRBV9,TRBJ1-1,TRBD1,once,TGTGCCAGCAGCGGACAGGGGGCCATGAACACTGAAGCTTTCTTT,CASSGQGAMNTEAFF
TRBV9,TRBJ2-7,TRBD2,-,TGTGCCAGCAGCCCCCGGACTAGCGGGTTTCACGAGCAGTACTTC,CASSPRTSGFHEQYF
TRBV2,TRBJ1-5,TRBD1,-,TGTGCCAGCAGTGGAAGAGGGGGCAGCAATCAGCCCCAGCATTTT,CASSGRGGSNQPQHF
TRBV28,TRBJ2-7,-,-,TGTGCCAGCGCACCCCCCCTACACACAGGGTTCTCCTACGAGCAGTACTTC,CASAPPLHTGFSYEQYF
TRBV14,TRBJ2-7,TRBD2,-,TGTGCCAGCAGCCAATCCCGGGGGGGTGAGCAGTACTTC,CASSQSRGGEQYF
TRBV3-1/TRBV3-2,TRBJ1-6,TRBD1,-,TGTGCCAGCAGCCAAGGGGACAGTAGAATAAATAATTCACCCCTCCACTTT,CASSQGDSRINNSPLHF
TRBV7-2,TRBJ1-5,TRBD1,-,TGTGCCAGCAGCCCGGGACAGGGGCGGGCACAGCCCCAGCATTTT,CASSPGQGRAQPQHF
TRBV5-5,TRBJ1-5,-,-,TGTGCCAGCAGCTTGGCAGGAAGCAATCAGCCCCAGCATTTT,CASSLAGSNQPQHF
TRBV4-1,TRBJ1-1,-,few,TGCGCCAGCAGCCAAGAACTCGGGGACACTGAAGCTTTCTTT,CASSQELGDTEAFF
TRBV5-1,TRBJ1-6,TRBD1,-,TGCGCCAGCAGCTTGGGGACAGGAGGACCAAATTCACCCCTCCACTTT,CASSLGTGGPNSPLHF
TRBV30,TRBJ1-3,-,-,TGTGCCTGGAGTGTACGCGGGGGCTCTGGAAACACCATATATTTT,CAWSVRGGSGNTIYF
TRBV4-1,TRBJ1-5,TRBD1,-,TGCGCCAGCAGCCAAGTGACAGGGAAGAGCAATCAGCCCCAGCATTTT,CASSQVTGKSNQPQHF
TRBV27,TRBJ2-1,-,-,TGTGCCAGCAGTTTATTAAGGGGTTCCTCCTACAATGAGCAGTTCTTC,CASSLLRGSSYNEQFF
TRBV7-3,TRBJ1-1,-,-,TGTGCCAGCAGCTATAGGGGGAACACTGAAGCTTTCTTT,CASSYRGNTEAFF
TRBV11-1,TRBJ2-5,TRBD1,few,TGTGCCAGCAGCTTAACTTCCGGGACAGGGGGAGAGACCCAGTACTTC,CASSLTSGTGGETQYF
TRBV13,TRBJ1-1,TRBD1,-,TGTGCCAGCAGCCCCGGACAGGGACAATTGGACACTGAAGCTTTCTTT,CASSPGQGQLDTEAFF
TRBV29-1,TRBJ1-2,TRBD1,-,TGCAGCGTTGCCCGTTCGGGACAGGGTAGGATTACGGATGGCTACACCTTC,CSVARSGQGRITDGYTF
TRBV11-2,TRBJ2-3,TRBD2,-,TGTGCCAGCAGCCGGACTAGCGGGAACACAGATACGCAGTATTTT,CASSRTSGNTDTQYF
TRBV4-3,TRBJ2-2,-,-,TGCGCCAGCAGCCAAGATCTTTCCAGGGGGGACACCGGGGAGCTGTTTTTT,CASSQDLSRGDTGELFF
TRBV10-2,TRBJ2-3,TRBD2,-,TGCGCCAGCAGTGAGCTAGCGGGCGGCACAGATACGCAGTATTTT,CASSELAGGTDTQYF
TRBV2,TRBJ2-7,-,-,TGTGCCAGCACCCCAGTGTGGGGGAGGAGGTCGGCTTACGAGCAGTACTTC,CASTPVWGRRSAYEQYF
TRBV5-4,TRBJ2-1,-,-,TGTGCCAGCAGCCCCGACGCTGAGAGGACCTACAATGAGCAGTTCTTC,CASSPDAERTYNEQFF
TRBV4-1,TRBJ1-2,-,-,TGCGCCAGCAGCCAGATTGGGGGGATTTACACCTTC,CASSQIGGIYTF
TRBV9,TRBJ2-1,TRBD2,once,TGTGCCAGCAGCGCAACTAGCGGGAGCCGCAATGAGCAGTTCTTC,CASSATSGSRNEQFF
TRBV19,TRBJ1-1,-,-,TGTGCCAGTAGTATAGGACAGGCGACGAACACTGAAGCTTTCTTT,CASSIGQATNTEAFF
TRBV19,TRBJ2-7,TRBD1,-,TGTGCCAGTAGTGCCCTGGACAGGGAAAACGAGCAGTACTTC,CASSALDRENEQYF
TRBV5-1,TRBJ2-2,TRBD1,-,TGCGCCAGCAGCTTTAACAGGGGGCTGTTTTTT,CASSFNRGLFF
TRBV2,TRBJ1-5,TRBD1,once,TGTGCCAGCAGTGAAGCCCCCCTTTGGACAGGGAGGAATCAGCCCCAGCATTTT,CASSEAPLWTGRNQPQHF
TRBV6-5,TRBJ2-3,TRBD2,-,TGTGCCACCCGAGCGGGGGCCTCTAGCACAGATACGCAGTATTTT,CATRAGASSTDTQYF
TRBV2,TRBJ1-2,-,-,TGTGCCAGCAGTGCAACAGGCGACTATGGCTACACCTTC,CASSATGDYGYTF
TRBV10-3,TRBJ1-2,-,once,TGTGCCATCAGTGAAAGGCAGGAGGATGGCTACACCTTC,CAISERQEDGYTF
TRBV13,TRBJ1-6,-,-,TGTGCCAGCACACTTGGGGGGGTATCACCCCTCCACTTT,CASTLGGVSPLHF
TRBV27,TRBJ1-4,TRBD1,-,TGTGCCAGCAGTTTGAGTACAGGGGGCAATGAAAAACTGTTTTTT,CASSLSTGGNEKLFF
TRBV11-3,TRBJ2-7,TRBD1,-,TGTGCCAGCAGCTCAGGGGGCAGCGAGCAGTACTTC,CASSSGGSEQYF
TRBV5-1,TRBJ2-3,-,-,TGCGCCAGCAGCTTGGGGGGCCCAGATACGCAGTATTTT,CASSLGGPDTQYF
TRBV7-9,TRBJ1-1,-,-,TGTGCCAGCAGCCCAGGGGCAGGAGTGAACACTGAAGCTTTCTTT,CASSPGAGVNTEAFF
TRBV4-2,TRBJ1-1,-,-,TGTGCCAGCAGCAAAGGGAGAGGCACTGAAGCTTTCTTT,CASSKGRGTEAFF
TRBV5-1,TRBJ1-4,-,-,TGCGCCAGCAGCTTGTCTGGGACTTCTAATGAAAAACTGTTTTTT,CASSLSGTSNEKLFF
TRBV19,TRBJ2-1,TRBD2,-,TGTGCCAGTAGTAGTGTGGCGGGAGGGCTGAATGAGCAGTTCTTC,CASSSVAGGLNEQFF
TRBV19,TRBJ1-5,TRBD1,-,TGTGCCAGTAGTATGGACAGGGGGTGGAATCAGCCCCAGCATTTT,CASSMDRGWNQPQHF
TRBV6-5,TRBJ1-1,-,-,TGTGCCAGCAGTTACTCCGGGGGGCGTGTCACTGAAGCTTTCTTT,CASSYSGGRVTEAFF
TRBV4-2,TRBJ1-1,TRBD1,-,TGTGCCAGCAGCCGGGGACAGAGTGAGGGTGAAGCTTTCTTT,CASSRGQSEGEAFF
TRBV5-1,TRBJ2-5,TRBD2,-,TGCGCCAGCAGCTTGACTAGCGGGGGGCAAGAGACCCAGTACTTC,CASSLTSGGQETQYF
TRBV11-2,TRBJ2-1,TRBD2,-,TGTGCCAGCAGCTTTACTAGCGGGGGGGCTTGGGAGCAGTTCTTC,CASSFTSGGAWEQFF
TRBV28,TRBJ1-6,TRBD1,-,TGTGCCAGCAGTTTAAGCGGGACAGGGTTCTATAATTCACCCCTCCACTTT,CASSLSGTGFYNSPLHF
TRBV25-1,TRBJ1-4,TRBD1,-,TGTGCCAGCAGTGAAGCCATAGGGGGCCTAGTTTTGGAAAAACTGTTTTTT,CASSEAIGGLVLEKLFF
TRBV5-8,TRBJ2-1,TRBD2,-,TGTGCCAGCAGCTCCAGGACTAGCGGGATCGATGAGCAGTTCTTC,CASSSRTSGIDEQFF
TRBV18,TRBJ1-4,-,-,TGTGCCAGCTCACAGGAGGAGGACAGAAATGAAAAACTGTTTTTT,CASSQEEDRNEKLFF
TRBV28,TRBJ1-5,TRBD1,-,TGTGCCAGCAGTTTAAGTGGACAGGTTAGCAATCAGCCCCAGCATTTT,CASSLSGQVSNQPQHF
TRBV2,TRBJ2-2,TRBD1,-,TGTGCCAGCACGGGACAGGGGACCGGGGAGCTGTTTTTT,CASTGQGTGELFF